Listed here is a single TCR beta chain. The target antigen is unknown. A much larger clone lies one base from this, so it may be a read error. This entry belongs to a study of T cell repertoires in cytomegalovirus infection. Overall study context: Signatures in public TCR beta sequences pointed to both CMV infection and matching HLA type.

The CDR3 loop spans 15 amino acids. CDR1 MDHEN and CDR2 SYDVKM come from the germline V gene. Trimming at V came to 6 bases and at J to 2 bases, leaving 8 bases not matched to a gene. Study outcomes and limitations: CMV carriers having the relevant HLA were flagged by cumulative public TCR beta family frequency. The ex vivo response was dominated by HLA-C-restricted CMV-specific TCR beta clonotypes.

TCRdb reprocessed the reads with MiXCR, giving one entry per CDR3 protein. Counted here are 350,000 to 550,000 distinct CDR3 sequences, 30% to 40% occurring once; the ten biggest clones make up about 13%. This receptor was taken from a human donor in good health (CMV status not recorded). Some clones in this sample may be carry-over from other donors' samples. Input material: PBMCs. The J gene is TRBJ2-7, the V gene TRBV28; TRBD1 matches at 9 bases. The CDR3 sequence is CASSDRGLSTYEQYF. The CDR3, as DNA: TGTGCCAGCAGCGACAGGGGGTTATCAACCTACGAGCAGTACTTC. Using reference TRBV28 and TRBJ2-7 for the parts outside the CDR3, the full variable domain is DVKVTQSSRYLVKRTGEKVFLECVQDMDHENMFWYRQDPGLGLRLIYFSYDVKMKEKGDIPEGYSVSREKKERFSLILESASTNQTSMYLCASSDRGLSTYEQYFGPGTRLTVT.